This T cell receptor beta chain was sequenced for a study of blood T cell repertoires in COVID-19. Overall study context: Samples representing acute and convalescent COVID-19 were sourced from the United States, Italy and Spain. T cells, B-cell-depleted T cells, or PBMCs provided the cDNA or gDNA that served as material.

Per the study methods: How many nucleated cells were present was estimated from reference gene primer amplification. TCRdb's copy holds only in-frame clones and misses some; the assay was immunoSEQ multiplex PCR. D and trimming come from the DNA, and the V and J calls and clone size come from that table. The sample carries about 220,000 clones, less than 85% recorded once. The CDR3 has 15 residues. V lost 11 bases, J lost 0 bases, and 19 bases lay in between. CDR1 and CDR2 (germline): SNHLY, FYNNEI. This chain connects TRBV2 to TRBJ1-1, with D hard to call. Sequenced material: peripheral blood. The TCR originated in a woman of 80 years or more with acute or convalescent COVID-19. CDR3 nucleotide sequence: TGTGCCTCACTCCTGGAACAGTCCATGAACACTGAAGCTTTCTTT. Protein product: CASLLEQSMNTEAFF.